This T cell receptor beta chain is from a study of blood T cells in healthy people across ages. Through a sample-barcoded 5' primer and a J-beta primer mix, a second PCR was run for about 6 to 12 cycles. Via MiXCR, TCRdb re-called the 5' RACE reads, giving one row per CDR3 protein. The data hold hundreds of thousands of distinct CDR3 sequences, with 29% observed a single time. Comments on this clonotype: A much larger clone lies one base from this, so it may be a read error.

The TCR comes from a woman of 80 years or more in good health. Sequenced: blood.

The CDR3 sequence is CSARATRDTHNQPQHF. CDR3 coding DNA: TGCAGTGCTAGAGCTACCCGGGACACCCACAATCAGCCCCAGCATTTT. The genes are TRBV20-1 and TRBJ1-5; weak D call: TRBD1 (6 bases). This CDR3 comprises 16 residues. V gave up 1 base and J gave up 3 bases, with 16 bases separating them. CDR1 and CDR2 (germline): DFQATT, SNEGSKA (reference sequence).